This T cell receptor beta chain was recorded in a study of T-cell memory formation after mild COVID-19. On the study more broadly: The study found TCR clusters largely donor specific.

For this clonotype: Its target is unknown.

TCR alpha and TCR beta cDNA libraries carrying sample barcodes and UMIs were produced by 5'RACE using constant-segment primers. TCRdb independently ran MiXCR on the 5' RACE reads; one entry per CDR3 protein. The sample contains about 210,000 distinct CDR3 sequences, about 10% of which appear only once. V was cut by 2 bases and J by 0 bases, with 6 bases left in between. The CDR3 runs to 13 residues. Germline assignment: CDR1 DFQATT and CDR2 SNEGSKA (reference sequence). Study findings and constraints: Nothing showed for sure that second-wave clones peaking on day 37 were SARS-CoV-2 specific. CD4+ contracting clones were found mainly in CM and EM, and CD8+ ones in EMRA.

The genes are TRBV20-1 and TRBJ2-3; D gene unclear. The specimen sequenced was PBMCs or a T cell subset sorted from them (not recorded which). The clonotype originates from a man aged 18-30 years who had mild COVID-19 (a few samples of this study predate the infection). Cell type and time point are not known. CDR3 in DNA: TGCAGTGCTAGATTGGAAAGCACAGATACGCAGTATTTT. Translating it yields CSARLESTDTQYF.